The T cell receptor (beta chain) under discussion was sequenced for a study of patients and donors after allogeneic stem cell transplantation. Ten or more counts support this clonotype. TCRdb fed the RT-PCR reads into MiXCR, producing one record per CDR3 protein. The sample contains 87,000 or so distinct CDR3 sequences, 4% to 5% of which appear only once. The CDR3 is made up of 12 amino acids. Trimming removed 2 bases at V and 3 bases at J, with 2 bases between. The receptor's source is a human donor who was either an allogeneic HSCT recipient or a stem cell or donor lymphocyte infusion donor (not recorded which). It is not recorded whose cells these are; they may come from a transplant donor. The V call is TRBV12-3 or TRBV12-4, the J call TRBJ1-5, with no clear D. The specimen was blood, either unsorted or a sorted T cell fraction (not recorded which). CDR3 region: CASSLYNQPQHF. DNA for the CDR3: TGTGCCAGCAGTTTATACAATCAGCCCCAGCATTTT.